This TCR beta chain was captured by sequencing in a study of cytomegalovirus exposure and HLA in healthy donors. The study's findings and limits: A prior analysis recorded that most TCR beta V segments were productive about 90% or about 30% of the time. Usually a TCR sequence was rare, but some public TCRs were found in many donors.

The PCR had 60 Vbeta and 13 Jbeta primers. This table comes from immunoSEQ multiplex PCR, and its TCRdb copy is limited to in-frame clones, with some not included. Among 90,000 to 120,000 clones, 82% were seen once, and the ten largest hold under 3.5%. On this clone itself: What it binds is not known.

Healthy individuals who donated bone marrow served as the donors. Germline CDR1 and CDR2: WSHSY and SAAADI. V was pared by 7 bases and J by 0 bases, with 13 bases between. CDR3 length equals 14 residues. The sample comprised PBMCs. The clonotype was recovered from a man younger than 40 in good health and CMV-seropositive. The rearrangement joins TRBV10-2 to TRBJ2-7, with D uncertain. This CDR3 reads CASTQAGSSYEQYF. The CDR3 DNA sequence: TGCGCCAGCACCCAGGCCGGCTCCTCCTACGAGCAGTACTTC.